A selection of T cell receptor beta chains follows, all from one sample in a study of blood T cell repertoires in COVID-19. Clones were sequenced by immunoSEQ multiplex PCR, and TCRdb holds only the in-frame ones, with some missing. This table has more than 150,000 clones, 80% to 90% appearing once. The material sequenced was peripheral blood. Source of these receptors: a man between 65 and 85 years old with active or convalescent COVID-19. The CDR3 runs from the conserved cysteine through the conserved F or W. The D gene is left open where the match is weak. Not all rows give a size; the values are once, few, many and, for expanded clones, a class.

D,J,size,V,CDR3,DNA
TRBD1,TRBJ1-2,-,TRBV6-2/TRBV6-3,CASGLRQGNYGYTF,TGTGCCAGCGGCCTGAGACAGGGGAATTATGGCTACACCTTC
-,TRBJ2-1,-,TRBV27,CASSLGGEVNEQFF,TGTGCCAGCAGTTTGGGGGGAGAGGTCAATGAGCAGTTCTTC
-,TRBJ2-1,-,TRBV7-3,CASSLTGGEQFF,TGTGCCAGCAGCTTAACGGGGGGTGAGCAGTTCTTC
-,TRBJ2-5,-,TRBV7-2,CASSLVSRGAQETQYF,TGTGCCAGCAGCTTAGTTAGCCGGGGGGCTCAAGAGACCCAGTACTTC
-,TRBJ1-5,-,TRBV18,CASSPQAGGMNQPQHF,TGTGCCAGCTCACCACAAGCGGGGGGGATGAATCAGCCCCAGCATTTT
-,TRBJ1-6,-,TRBV6-6,CASSPVSAGVGSPLHF,TGTGCCAGCAGTCCGGTCAGCGCCGGGGTAGGGTCACCCCTCCACTTT
-,TRBJ1-1,-,TRBV19,CASSIDLRVAGTGSAFF,TGTGCCAGTAGTATAGATCTGAGGGTAGCGGGGACGGGCTCAGCTTTCTTT
TRBD1,TRBJ1-5,-,TRBV19,CASGPGQGNQPQHF,TGTGCCAGCGGACCGGGACAGGGCAATCAGCCCCAGCATTTT
-,TRBJ1-3,-,TRBV7-2,CASSWEDTRNTIYF,TGTGCCAGCAGCTGGGAGGACACGAGAAACACCATATATTTT
-,TRBJ2-7,-,TRBV4-1,CASSRQLQQVAPYEQYF,TGCGCCAGCAGCCGTCAACTACAACAGGTCGCCCCCTACGAGCAGTACTTC
TRBD1,TRBJ2-5,-,TRBV24-1,CATSDLTGIQETQYF,TGTGCCACCAGTGACCTGACAGGGATCCAAGAGACCCAGTACTTC
-,TRBJ2-2,once,TRBV11-3,CASSLGASTNTGELFF,TGTGCCAGCAGCTTAGGGGCTAGCACTAACACCGGGGAGCTGTTTTTT
-,TRBJ1-5,-,TRBV18,CASSVLRGKDNQPQHF,TGTGCCAGCTCAGTCCTCCGGGGAAAGGACAATCAGCCCCAGCATTTT
TRBD1,TRBJ1-5,once,TRBV2,CASSDRDRGNQPQHF,TGTGCCAGCAGTGATAGGGACAGGGGCAATCAGCCCCAGCATTTT
TRBD1,TRBJ1-2,few,TRBV19,CASSSSGTGALSNGYTF,TGTGCCAGTAGTTCCTCCGGGACAGGGGCTCTCTCCAATGGCTACACCTTC
TRBD1,TRBJ1-1,-,TRBV3-1/TRBV3-2,CASSRGDRGPWTWAFF,TGTGCCAGCAGCCGCGGGGACAGGGGGCCGTGGACGTGGGCTTTCTTT
-,TRBJ2-2,-,TRBV21-1,CASSLRRWGCGVGELFF,TGTGCCAGCAGCCTTCGGCGGTGGGGGTGCGGGGTCGGGGAGCTGTTTTTT
-,TRBJ1-2,once,TRBV30,CAWSAQAGSGYTF,TGTGCCTGGAGTGCTCAGGCGGGGAGCGGCTACACCTTC
-,TRBJ2-3,-,TRBV28,CASSSGGSTDTQYF,TGTGCCAGCAGTTCCGGCGGGAGCACAGATACGCAGTATTTT
-,TRBJ1-1,-,TRBV6-5,CASTKGGENTEAFF,TGTGCCAGCACCAAAGGGGGGGAGAACACTGAAGCTTTCTTT
TRBD2,TRBJ2-2,-,TRBV3-1/TRBV3-2,CASSRTSGSPGELFF,TGTGCCAGCAGTCGGACTAGCGGGAGCCCCGGGGAGCTGTTTTTT
TRBD1,TRBJ1-4,-,TRBV7-9,CASSLRQGMAEKLFF,TGTGCCAGCAGCCTTCGACAGGGGATGGCGGAAAAACTGTTTTTT
TRBD1,TRBJ2-7,-,TRBV28,CASSVTGTGNYEQYF,TGTGCCAGCAGTGTTACCGGGACAGGGAACTACGAGCAGTACTTC
TRBD1,TRBJ2-3,-,TRBV5-1,CASSLGGQYTDTQYF,TGCGCCAGCAGCTTGGGGGGACAGTACACAGATACGCAGTATTTT
TRBD1,TRBJ1-5,-,TRBV4-3,CASSQDRQGGGNQPQHF,TGCGCCAGCAGCCAAGATCGGCAGGGGGGAGGCAATCAGCCCCAGCATTTT
-,TRBJ2-5,-,TRBV4-1,CASSQGLQGGAKETQYF,TGCGCCAGCAGCCAAGGATTGCAAGGCGGAGCCAAAGAGACCCAGTACTTC
TRBD1,TRBJ2-7,many,TRBV27,CASRIPGTDYEQYF,TGTGCCAGCAGGATCCCCGGGACAGACTACGAGCAGTACTTC
-,TRBJ2-7,-,TRBV18,CASSPSGLRYEQYF,TGTGCCAGCTCACCCTCGGGTCTTAGGTACGAGCAGTACTTC
TRBD2,TRBJ2-1,-,TRBV5-1,CASSPYLGTSGRSEQFF,TGCGCCAGCAGCCCATACCTCGGGACTAGCGGGAGGAGTGAGCAGTTCTTC
TRBD1,TRBJ2-1,-,TRBV18,CASSPAVGQGALNEQFF,TGTGCCAGCTCGCCAGCTGTCGGACAGGGGGCCCTGAATGAGCAGTTCTTC